This TCR beta chain was documented in a study of patients and donors after allogeneic stem cell transplantation. The junction had 6 bases not matched to a gene; V was cut back by 5 bases and J by 8 bases. This CDR3 comprises 13 residues. CDR1 SGHDN and CDR2 FVKESK come from the germline V gene. In TCRdb, the RT-PCR reads were re-called with MiXCR into one record per CDR3 protein. The repertoire holds 400,000 to 500,000 distinct CDR3 sequences, with 15% to 20% as singletons. This clonotype was seen more than once but under ten times. Sequences were obtained from blood, either unsorted or a sorted T cell fraction (not recorded which). The chain carries TRBV14 and TRBJ2-7; 10 bases line up with TRBD1. This TCR derives from a human donor who was either an allogeneic HSCT recipient or a stem cell or donor lymphocyte infusion donor (not recorded which). It is not recorded whose cells these are; they may come from a transplant donor. CDR3 sequence: CASSFRDRGKQYF. The DNA for the CDR3 is TGTGCCAGCAGCTTCCGGGACAGGGGAAAGCAGTACTTC.